The entry below describes one TCR beta chain. Antigen specificity is unknown. This sample stems from a study of CD8+CD57+ T cells in acquired aplastic anemia. Study-level information: DNA recovered from sorted CD4+ and CD8+ cells had a mean of about 3.5 ug. The study obtained about 10 million reads on average for CD4+ cells from healthy donors. The study, taken as a whole, reports: Around 27 CD8+ CDR3 sequences occurred in both the patients and the controls. Patient and control CD8+ Simpson's diversity was not significantly different.

The germline V and J ends were trimmed by 3 bases and 7 bases, with 12 bases remaining between them. The CDR3 extends over 13 amino acids. The germline V gene has CDR1 DFQATT and CDR2 SNEGSKA (reference sequence). Genomic DNA templated the TCR beta VDJ and CDR3 profiling. TCRdb recomputed calls from the reads with MiXCR, one row per CDR3 protein. The sample lists hundreds of thousands of distinct CDR3 sequences, about two thirds occurring once. The chain uses TRBV20-1 and TRBJ2-2; maybe TRBD1 (6 bases). Sequenced input: sorted CD4+, CD8+, or CD8+CD57+ T cells (not recorded which) from PBMCs. This TCR derives from a human donor in good health, serving as a control. CDR3 nucleotide sequence: TGCAGTGCTAGGGGCAGGGGAAGCGGGGAGCTGTTTTTT. Translation: CSARGRGSGELFF.